One T cell receptor beta chain is described in this entry. Its target antigen remains unknown. There are no base qualities to consult, and no much larger clone falls within one base. Library preparation was by the immunoSEQ multiplex PCR assay. The table was pulled from immuneACCESS by TCRdb, which kept in-frame rearrangements only. Such tables lose some clones; where checked, under half of the loss comes from unresolved V genes, and the rest has no known cause. The sample profile shows 45,000 to 55,000 clones; roughly four fifths of them were found once. 8.5% to 14% of the sample lies in the top ten. V and J lose 5 bases and 0 bases, and a span of 8 bases separates them. CDR1 and CDR2, per the germline V gene, are SGHAT and FQNNGV. Counted from cysteine to phenylalanine, this CDR3 has 14 amino acids. Only the CDR3 portion is preserved as DNA: 42 bases, with reading frame beginning at the first base.

The data are from a study of radiotherapy plus CTLA-4 blockade in lung cancer (dated by TCRdb to 2017 to 2018). Broadly, across the study: Objective responses occurred in 15% to 20% of enrolled patients, and about 30% achieved disease control. The paper's findings and limits, for the study overall: Increased serum interferon-beta after radiation, together with early dynamic changes in blood T cell clones, were reported to be the strongest predictors of response. After treatment with radiotherapy and ipilimumab, TCR clones that originated in tumors expanded in peripheral blood.

In this study, focal radiation therapy paired with CTLA-4 blockade (ipilimumab) was tested in patients who had chemo-refractory metastatic non-small-cell lung cancer. The specimen was peripheral blood, collected from a patient treated with radiotherapy plus ipilimumab. The V and J segments used are TRBV11-2 and TRBJ1-5, with no D gene named confidently. The receptor was derived from a human donor with non-small cell lung cancer who had stable disease on radiotherapy plus ipilimumab. The CDR3 protein sequence reads: CASSLHDSNQPQHF. The nucleotides are TGTGCCAGCAGCCTTCACGATAGCAATCAGCCCCAGCATTTT. Where the CDR3 stops, the reference TRBV11-2 and TRBJ1-5 genes take over; the full variable domain is EAGVAQSPRYKIIEKRQSVAFWCNPISGHATLYWYQQILGQGPKLLIQFQNNGVVDDSQLPKDRFSAERLKGVDSTLKIQPAKLEDSAVYLCASSLHDSNQPQHFGDGTRLSIL.